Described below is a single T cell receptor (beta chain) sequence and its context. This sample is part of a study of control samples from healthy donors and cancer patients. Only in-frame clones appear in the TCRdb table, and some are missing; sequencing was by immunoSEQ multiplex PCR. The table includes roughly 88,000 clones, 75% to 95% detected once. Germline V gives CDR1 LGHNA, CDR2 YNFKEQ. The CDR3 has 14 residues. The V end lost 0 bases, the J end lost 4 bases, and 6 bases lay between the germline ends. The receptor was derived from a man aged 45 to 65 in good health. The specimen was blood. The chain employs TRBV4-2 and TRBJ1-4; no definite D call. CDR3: CASSQDRNNEKLFF. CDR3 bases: TGTGCCAGCAGCCAAGATCGGAATAATGAAAAACTGTTTTTT.